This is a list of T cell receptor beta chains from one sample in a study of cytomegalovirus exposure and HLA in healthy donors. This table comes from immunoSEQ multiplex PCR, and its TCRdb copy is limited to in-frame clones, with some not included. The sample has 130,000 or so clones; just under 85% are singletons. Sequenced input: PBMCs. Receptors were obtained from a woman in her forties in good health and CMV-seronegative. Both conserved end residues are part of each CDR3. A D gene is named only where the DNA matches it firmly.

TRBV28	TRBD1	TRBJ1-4	CASSLGQGARKLFF
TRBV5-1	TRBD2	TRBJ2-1	CASSLAMGDRGTWTSGSRNEQFF
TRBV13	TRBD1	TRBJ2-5	CASSLGRTGQETQYF
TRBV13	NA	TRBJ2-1	CASSPMDYYNEQFF
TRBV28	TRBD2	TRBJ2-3	CASSPRGRVTDTQYF
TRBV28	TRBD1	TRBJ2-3	CASKWTGLSDTQYF
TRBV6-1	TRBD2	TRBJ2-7	CASSEVALADYEQYF
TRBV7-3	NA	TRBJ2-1	CASSAHSGEQFF
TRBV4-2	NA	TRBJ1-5	CASSQDLEGPQHF
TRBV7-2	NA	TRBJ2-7	CASSLAAGSYEQYF
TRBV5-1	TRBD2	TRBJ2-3	CASSLTSGRTDTQYF